This T cell receptor beta chain is drawn from a study of blood T cell repertoires in COVID-19. Turning to the study itself: The United States, Italy and Spain supplied acute and convalescent COVID-19 samples. Sources were T cells, B-cell-depleted T cells, or PBMCs; the material itself was cDNA or gDNA.

Trimming at V came to 4 bases and at J to 9 bases, leaving 6 bases not matched to a gene. The germline gives CDR1 SGHRS, CDR2 YFSETQ. The CDR3 sequence is 13 residues long. Enrollment of patients from Seattle took place during active infection, with longitudinal follow-up. Authors' methods: From reference gene primer amplification, estimates of nucleated cell counts were derived. The method was immunoSEQ multiplex PCR; TCRdb's version includes in-frame clones alone and lacks a portion of them. The V and J calls and clone size were taken over from that table, and D and trimming were inferred from the DNA. This sample yields roughly 380,000 clones, of which approximately 89% are seen a single time; over 3.5% belongs to the top ten.

The chain recombines TRBV5-1 with TRBJ2-1; TRBD1 aligns across 8 bases. The receptor was isolated from a woman aged 60-75 years with COVID-19, enrolled during active disease. The sequenced sample consisted of peripheral blood. The CDR3 loop is CASSVTGGREQFF. The CDR3 DNA is TGCGCCAGCAGCGTTACAGGGGGGCGTGAGCAGTTCTTC.